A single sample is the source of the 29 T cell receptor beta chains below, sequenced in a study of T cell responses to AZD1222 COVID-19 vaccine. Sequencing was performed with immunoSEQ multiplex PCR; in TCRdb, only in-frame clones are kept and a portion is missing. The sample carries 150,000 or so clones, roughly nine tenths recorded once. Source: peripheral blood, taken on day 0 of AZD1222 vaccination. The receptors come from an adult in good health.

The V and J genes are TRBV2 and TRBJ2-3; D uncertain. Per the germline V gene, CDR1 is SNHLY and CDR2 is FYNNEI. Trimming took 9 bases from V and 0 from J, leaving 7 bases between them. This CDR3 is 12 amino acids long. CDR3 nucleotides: TGTGCCAGTATGACTAGCACAGATACGCAGTATTTT. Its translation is CASMTSTDTQYF.

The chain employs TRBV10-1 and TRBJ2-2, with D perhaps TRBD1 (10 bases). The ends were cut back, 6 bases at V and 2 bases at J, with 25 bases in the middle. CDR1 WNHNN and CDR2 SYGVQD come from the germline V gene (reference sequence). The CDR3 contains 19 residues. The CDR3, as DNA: TGCGCCAGCAGACCTAGCGGGACAGGGGTTACCCCAAACACCGGGGAGCTGTTTTTT. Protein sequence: CASRPSGTGVTPNTGELFF.

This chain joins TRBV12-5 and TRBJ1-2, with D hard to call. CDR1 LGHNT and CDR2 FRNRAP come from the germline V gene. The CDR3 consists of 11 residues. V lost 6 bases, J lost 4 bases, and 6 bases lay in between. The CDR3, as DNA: TGTGCTAGTGGGGAGAGCTATGGCTACACCTTC. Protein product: CASGESYGYTF.

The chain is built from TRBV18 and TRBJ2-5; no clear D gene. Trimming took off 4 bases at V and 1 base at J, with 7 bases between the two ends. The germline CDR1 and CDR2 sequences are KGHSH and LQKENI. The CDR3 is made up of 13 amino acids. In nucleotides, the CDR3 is TGTGCCAGCTCACGCCCCACCCAAGAGACCCAGTACTTC. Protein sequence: CASSRPTQETQYF. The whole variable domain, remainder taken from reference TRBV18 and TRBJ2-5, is NAGVMQNPRHLVRRRGQEARLRCSPMKGHSHVYWYRQLPEEGLKFMVYLQKENIIDESGMPKERFSAEFPKEGPSILRIQQVVRGDSAAYFCASSRPTQETQYFGPGTRLLVL.

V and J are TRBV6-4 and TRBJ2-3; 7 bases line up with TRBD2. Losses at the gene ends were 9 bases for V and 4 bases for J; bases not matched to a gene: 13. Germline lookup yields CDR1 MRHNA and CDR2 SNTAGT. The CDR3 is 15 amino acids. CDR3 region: CASSPGTMAADTQYF. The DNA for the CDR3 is TGTGCCAGTTCCCCCGGGACTATGGCTGCAGATACGCAGTATTTT.

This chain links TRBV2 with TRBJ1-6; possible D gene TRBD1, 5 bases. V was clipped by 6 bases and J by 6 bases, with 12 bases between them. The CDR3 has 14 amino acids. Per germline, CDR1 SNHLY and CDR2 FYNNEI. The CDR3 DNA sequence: TGTGCCAGCAGGCCGACAGCCCTTAATTCACCCCTCCACTTT. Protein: CASRPTALNSPLHF.

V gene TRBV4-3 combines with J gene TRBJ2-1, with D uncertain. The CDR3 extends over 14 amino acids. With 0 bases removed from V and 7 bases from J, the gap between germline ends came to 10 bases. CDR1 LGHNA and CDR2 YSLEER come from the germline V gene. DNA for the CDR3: TGCGCCAGCAGCCAAGAGATAGGTCCTAATGAGCAGTTCTTC. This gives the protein CASSQEIGPNEQFF.

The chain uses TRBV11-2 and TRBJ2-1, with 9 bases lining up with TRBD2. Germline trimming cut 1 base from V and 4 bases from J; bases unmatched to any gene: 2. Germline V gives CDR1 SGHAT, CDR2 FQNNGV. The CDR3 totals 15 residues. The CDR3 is CASSLGLAGYNEQFF. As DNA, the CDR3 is TGTGCCAGCAGCTTAGGTCTAGCGGGATACAATGAGCAGTTCTTC.

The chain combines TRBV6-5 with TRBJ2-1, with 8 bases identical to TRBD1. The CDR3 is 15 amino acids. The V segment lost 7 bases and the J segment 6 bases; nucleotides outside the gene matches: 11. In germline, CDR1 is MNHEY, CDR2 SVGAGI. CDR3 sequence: CASTSRGLSPNEQFF. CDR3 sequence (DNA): TGTGCCAGCACCAGCAGGGGGCTCTCTCCCAATGAGCAGTTCTTC.

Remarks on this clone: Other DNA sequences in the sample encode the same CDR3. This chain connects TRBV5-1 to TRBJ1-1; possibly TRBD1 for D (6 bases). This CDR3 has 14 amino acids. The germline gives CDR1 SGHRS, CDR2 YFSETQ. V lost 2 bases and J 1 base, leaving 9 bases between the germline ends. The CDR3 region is CASSFRGPNTEAFF. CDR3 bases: TGCGCCAGCAGCTTCAGGGGCCCGAACACTGAAGCTTTCTTT. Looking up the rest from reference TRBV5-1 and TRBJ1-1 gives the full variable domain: KAGVTQTPRYLIKTRGQQVTLSCSPISGHRSVSWYQQTPGQGLQFLFEYFSETQRNKGNFPGRFSGRQFSNSRSEMNVSTLELGDSALYLCASSFRGPNTEAFFGQGTRLTVV.

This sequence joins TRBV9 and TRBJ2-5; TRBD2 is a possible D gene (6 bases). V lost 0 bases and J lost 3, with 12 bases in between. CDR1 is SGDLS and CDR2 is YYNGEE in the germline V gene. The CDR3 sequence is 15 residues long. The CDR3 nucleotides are TGTGCCAGCAGCGTAGAGTTGTCGGGGGAAGAGACCCAGTACTTC. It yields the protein CASSVELSGEETQYF.

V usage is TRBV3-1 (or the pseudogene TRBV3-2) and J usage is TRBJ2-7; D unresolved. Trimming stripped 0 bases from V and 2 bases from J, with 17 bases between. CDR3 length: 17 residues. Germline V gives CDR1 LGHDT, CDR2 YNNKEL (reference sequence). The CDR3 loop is CASSQDGRRTRPYEQYF. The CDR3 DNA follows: TGTGCCAGCAGCCAAGATGGTAGGCGGACGCGACCCTACGAGCAGTACTTC.

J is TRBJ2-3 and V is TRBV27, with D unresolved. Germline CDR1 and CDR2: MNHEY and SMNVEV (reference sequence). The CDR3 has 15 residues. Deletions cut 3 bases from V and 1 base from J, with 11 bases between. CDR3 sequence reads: CASSFGVHGTDTQYF. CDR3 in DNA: TGTGCCAGCAGTTTTGGGGTTCATGGCACAGATACGCAGTATTTT.

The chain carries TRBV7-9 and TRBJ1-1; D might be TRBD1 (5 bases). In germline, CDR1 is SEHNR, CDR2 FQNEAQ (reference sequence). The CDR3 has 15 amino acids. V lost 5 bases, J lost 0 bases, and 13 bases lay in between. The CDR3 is CASSKLTAMNTEAFF. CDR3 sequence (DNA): TGTGCCAGCAGCAAGCTGACAGCAATGAACACTGAAGCTTTCTTT. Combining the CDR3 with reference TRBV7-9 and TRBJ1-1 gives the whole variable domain DTGVSQNPRHKITKRGQNVTFRCDPISEHNRLYWYRQTLGQGPEFLTYFQNEAQLEKSRLLSDRFSAERPKGSFSTLEIQRTEQGDSAMYLCASSKLTAMNTEAFFGQGTRLTVV.

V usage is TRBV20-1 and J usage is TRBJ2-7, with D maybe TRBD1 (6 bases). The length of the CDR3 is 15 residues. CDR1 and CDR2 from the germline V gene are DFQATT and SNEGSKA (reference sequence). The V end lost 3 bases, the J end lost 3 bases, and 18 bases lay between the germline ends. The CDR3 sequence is CSASSRDGDNYEQYF. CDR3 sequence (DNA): TGCAGTGCTAGTTCCAGGGATGGGGACAACTACGAGCAGTACTTC.

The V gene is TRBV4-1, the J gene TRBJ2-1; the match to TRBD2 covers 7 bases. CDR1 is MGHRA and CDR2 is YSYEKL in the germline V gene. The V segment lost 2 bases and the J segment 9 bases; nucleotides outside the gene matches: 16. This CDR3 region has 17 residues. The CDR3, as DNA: TGCGCCAGCAGCCAACCTGTAATCTCCCGGGACTACGTTGAGCAGTTCTTC. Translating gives CASSQPVISRDYVEQFF.

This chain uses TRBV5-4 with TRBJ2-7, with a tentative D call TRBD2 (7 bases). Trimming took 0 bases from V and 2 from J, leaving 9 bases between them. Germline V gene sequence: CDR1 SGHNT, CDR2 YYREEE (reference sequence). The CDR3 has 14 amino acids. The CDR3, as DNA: TGTGCCAGCAGCTTGGAGGGGGGGCCCTACGAGCAGTACTTC. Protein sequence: CASSLEGGPYEQYF. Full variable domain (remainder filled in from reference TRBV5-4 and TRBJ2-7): ETGVTQSPTHLIKTRGQQVTLRCSSQSGHNTVSWYQQALGQGPQFIFQYYREEENGRGNFPPRFSGLQFPNYSSELNVNALELDDSALYLCASSLEGGPYEQYFGPGTRLTVT.

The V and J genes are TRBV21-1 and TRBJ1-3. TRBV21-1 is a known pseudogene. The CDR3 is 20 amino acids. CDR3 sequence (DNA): TGTGCCAGCAGAGAAGCAAAGACGCAGCGGCCCCAACACTCTGGAAACACCATATATTTT. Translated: CASREAKTQRPQHSGNTIYF.

CDR3 region: CASSGGGRRRNQPQHF. CDR3 coding DNA: TGTGCCAGCAGCGGCGGGGGAAGACGGCGCAATCAGCCCCAGCATTTT. This chain joins TRBV7-9 and TRBJ1-5; D perhaps matches TRBD1 (5 bases). CDR1 and CDR2 from the germline V gene are SEHNR and FQNEAQ (reference sequence). This CDR3 is 16 amino acids long. V lost 5 bases and J lost 2, with 16 bases in between.

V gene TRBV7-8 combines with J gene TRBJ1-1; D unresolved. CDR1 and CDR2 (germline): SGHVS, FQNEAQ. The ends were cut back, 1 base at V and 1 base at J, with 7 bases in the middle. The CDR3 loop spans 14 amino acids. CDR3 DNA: TGTGCCAGCAGCTTAGAGGGAGGGAACACTGAAGCTTTCTTT. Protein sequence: CASSLEGGNTEAFF.

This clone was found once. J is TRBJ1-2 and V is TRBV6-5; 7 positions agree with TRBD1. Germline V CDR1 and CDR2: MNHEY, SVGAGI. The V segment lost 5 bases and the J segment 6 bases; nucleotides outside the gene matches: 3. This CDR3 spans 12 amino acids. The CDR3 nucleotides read TGTGCCAGCAGTATCAGGGGGAATGGCTACACCTTC. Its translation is CASSIRGNGYTF.

The CDR3 region is CASNRGRGTDTQYF. Written as DNA, the CDR3 is TGTGCCAGCAATAGGGGCCGGGGGACAGATACGCAGTATTTT. The chain carries TRBV11-2 and TRBJ2-3; D might be TRBD2 (6 bases). Germline CDR1 reads SGHAT; CDR2 reads FQNNGV. Trimming stripped 7 bases from V and 3 bases from J, with 14 bases between. The CDR3 runs 14 residues.

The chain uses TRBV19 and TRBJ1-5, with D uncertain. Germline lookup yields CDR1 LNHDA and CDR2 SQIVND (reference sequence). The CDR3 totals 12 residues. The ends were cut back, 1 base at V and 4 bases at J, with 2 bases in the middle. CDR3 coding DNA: TGTGCCAGTAGTATAGGGAATCAGCCCCAGCATTTT. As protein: CASSIGNQPQHF.

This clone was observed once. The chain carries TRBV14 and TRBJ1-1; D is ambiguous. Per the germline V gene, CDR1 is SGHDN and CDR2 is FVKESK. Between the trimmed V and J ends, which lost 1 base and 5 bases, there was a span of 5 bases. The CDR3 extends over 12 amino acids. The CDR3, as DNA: TGTGCCAGCAGCCAAGTGGGTACTGAAGCTTTCTTT. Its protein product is CASSQVGTEAFF.

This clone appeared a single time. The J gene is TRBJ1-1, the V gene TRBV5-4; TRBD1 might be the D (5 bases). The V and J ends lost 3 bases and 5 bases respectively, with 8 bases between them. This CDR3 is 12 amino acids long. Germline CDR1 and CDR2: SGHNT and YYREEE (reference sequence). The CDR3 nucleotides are TGTGCCAGCAGCTGGGAGGGGACTGAAGCTTTCTTT. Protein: CASSWEGTEAFF.

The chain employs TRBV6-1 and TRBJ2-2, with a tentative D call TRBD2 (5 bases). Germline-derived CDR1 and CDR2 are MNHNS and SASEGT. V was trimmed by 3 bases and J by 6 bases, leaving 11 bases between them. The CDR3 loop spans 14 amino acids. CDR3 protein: CASSEEVVAGELFF. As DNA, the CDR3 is TGTGCCAGCAGTGAGGAGGTTGTGGCCGGGGAGCTGTTTTTT.

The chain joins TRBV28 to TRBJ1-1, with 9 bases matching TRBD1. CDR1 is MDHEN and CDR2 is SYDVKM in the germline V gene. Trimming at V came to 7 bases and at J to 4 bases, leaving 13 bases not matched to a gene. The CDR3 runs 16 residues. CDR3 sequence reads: CASTPPGTGPSTEAFF. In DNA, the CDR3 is TGTGCCAGCACCCCGCCCGGGACAGGGCCGAGCACTGAAGCTTTCTTT.

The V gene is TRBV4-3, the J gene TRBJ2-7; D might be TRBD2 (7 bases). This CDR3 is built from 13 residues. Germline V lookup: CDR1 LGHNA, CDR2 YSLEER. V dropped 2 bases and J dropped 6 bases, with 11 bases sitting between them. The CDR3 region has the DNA TGCGCCAGCAGCCAACAAAGGGGGGGCGAGCAGTACTTC. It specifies CASSQQRGGEQYF.

As DNA, the CDR3 is TGCGCCAGCAGCTCCAGGGGCGACGAGCAGTACTTC. This codes for CASSSRGDEQYF. The rearrangement links TRBV5-1 to TRBJ2-7, with a possible D match to TRBD1 (6 bases). The CDR3 runs 12 residues. With 3 bases removed from V and 5 bases from J, the gap between germline ends came to 9 bases. Germline values: CDR1 SGHRS, CDR2 YFSETQ.